The rows below give T cell receptor beta chains drawn from one sample of a study of shared T cell receptors in the human thymus. Assay: immunoSEQ multiplex PCR; the TCRdb copy retains only in-frame clones and omits some. The sample lists about 500,000 clones, around three quarters occurring once. These data also formed part of another study, on human thymus T cells.

The material sequenced was thymocytes. Every receptor here comes from a boy in the first two years of life with a congenital heart defect. CDR3s include the opening cysteine and the closing phenylalanine or tryptophan. D genes are given only for firm matches. Size values are once, few and many counts, or a class for expanded clones, and some rows have none.

size: .
D: TRBD1
V: TRBV5-1
J: TRBJ2-3
DNA: TGCGCCAGCAGCTTGGCCGGACAGGGAGGAGATACGCAGTATTTT
CDR3: CASSLAGQGGDTQYF

size: .
D: .
V: TRBV27
J: TRBJ2-2
DNA: TGTGCCAGCAGTTGGCCCCCCTGGGACTCGTCCAGTGGGGAGCTGTTTTTT
CDR3: CASSWPPWDSSSGELFF

size: .
D: TRBD1
V: TRBV27
J: TRBJ2-7
DNA: TGTGCCAGCAGTCCCGGGACAGGGGGCAGGTACGAGCAGTACTTC
CDR3: CASSPGTGGRYEQYF

size: few
D: TRBD1
V: TRBV11-2
J: TRBJ1-1
DNA: TGTGCCAGCAGCTTCACAGGGGGCGATGACACTGAAGCTTTCTTT
CDR3: CASSFTGGDDTEAFF

size: .
D: .
V: TRBV2
J: TRBJ1-3
DNA: TGTGCCAGCATCGGGGGGGACATTGGAAACACCATATATTTT
CDR3: CASIGGDIGNTIYF

size: .
D: .
V: TRBV25-1
J: TRBJ1-2
DNA: TGTGCCAGCAGTGAGCGGGCCCCACGGGATTATGGCTACACCTTC
CDR3: CASSERAPRDYGYTF

size: .
D: TRBD1
V: TRBV28
J: TRBJ1-5
DNA: TGTGCCAGCAGTACCCACACAGGGGAGTGTTCTGGGCCCCAGCATTTT
CDR3: CASSTHTGECSGPQHF

size: .
D: .
V: TRBV29-1
J: TRBJ2-5
DNA: TGCAGCGTTGAGGCCGGGACAGTTCAGCGGGAGATCCAAGAGACCCAGTACTTC
CDR3: CSVEAGTVQREIQETQYF

size: few
D: .
V: TRBV28
J: TRBJ1-2
DNA: TGTGCCAGCAGCCCGGACAGTAATAACTATGGCTACACCTTC
CDR3: CASSPDSNNYGYTF

size: .
D: .
V: TRBV7-9
J: TRBJ1-1
DNA: TGTGCCAGCAGCTTACAGGGGAAGAACACTGAAGCTTTCTTT
CDR3: CASSLQGKNTEAFF

size: .
D: .
V: TRBV5-6
J: TRBJ2-5
DNA: TGTGCCAGCAGCTTAGGTTTAGCGTCCCAAGAGACCCAGTACTTC
CDR3: CASSLGLASQETQYF

size: .
D: .
V: TRBV7-9
J: TRBJ1-5
DNA: TGTGCCAGCAGCTCCCCAAATCAGCCCCAGCATTTT
CDR3: CASSSPNQPQHF

size: few
D: TRBD1
V: TRBV28
J: TRBJ1-1
DNA: TGTGCCAGCAAGAGGACAGGGGTGAACACTGAAGCTTTCTTT
CDR3: CASKRTGVNTEAFF

size: .
D: .
V: TRBV10-3
J: TRBJ2-7
DNA: TGTGCCATCAGCACGGGACACCCGAGCTCCTACGAGCAGTACTTC
CDR3: CAISTGHPSSYEQYF

size: .
D: TRBD2
V: TRBV2
J: TRBJ2-1
DNA: TGTGCCAGCAGTGTGGGGCCCCTGGCGGGAGCCCTCCGGAATGAGCAGTTCTTC
CDR3: CASSVGPLAGALRNEQFF

size: few
D: TRBD1
V: TRBV27
J: TRBJ2-1
DNA: TGTGCCAGCAGGGGGACAGGCTACAATGAGCAGTTCTTC
CDR3: CASRGTGYNEQFF

size: .
D: .
V: TRBV6-1
J: TRBJ2-3
DNA: TGTGCCAGCAGTGATAAGCGGGTATCGGTTACGCAGTATTTT
CDR3: CASSDKRVSVTQYF

size: once
D: TRBD1
V: TRBV27
J: TRBJ2-6
DNA: TGTGCCAGCAGTCTATACCGGGACAGCTTTCTGATTTCTGGGGCCAACGTCCTGACTTTC
CDR3: CASSLYRDSFLISGANVLTF

size: .
D: TRBD2
V: TRBV4-3
J: TRBJ2-7
DNA: TGCGCCAGCAGCCAAAACCCCGGGACTAGCAAGCCCTACGAGCAGTACTTC
CDR3: CASSQNPGTSKPYEQYF

size: .
D: TRBD1
V: TRBV27
J: TRBJ2-5
DNA: TGTGCCAGCAGTCGGGACAGGGCCACAGGGACCCAGTACTTC
CDR3: CASSRDRATGTQYF

size: .
D: TRBD1
V: TRBV30
J: TRBJ2-7
DNA: TGTGCCTGGAGTGACCCGGACAGGGTGGGCGAGCAGTACTTC
CDR3: CAWSDPDRVGEQYF

size: .
D: .
V: TRBV7-4
J: TRBJ2-5
DNA: TGTGCCAGCAGGGTACGGGAGACCCAGTACTTC
CDR3: CASRVRETQYF

size: .
D: TRBD1
V: TRBV27
J: TRBJ1-4
DNA: TGTGCCAGCAGTTGGAGACAGGGGGATGAAAAACTGTTTTTT
CDR3: CASSWRQGDEKLFF

size: .
D: TRBD1
V: TRBV10-3
J: TRBJ2-7
DNA: TGTGCCATCACCCGGGACAGGGCCAACGAGCAGTACTTC
CDR3: CAITRDRANEQYF

size: .
D: .
V: TRBV20-1
J: TRBJ1-1
DNA: TGCAGTGGAAGCCGGCCACAGGAAGCTTTCTTT
CDR3: CSGSRPQEAFF

size: .
D: TRBD2
V: TRBV29-1
J: TRBJ2-5
DNA: TGCAGCGTTGAAGATCTTGTGGCTAGCGGAGAAGAGACCCAGTACTTC
CDR3: CSVEDLVASGEETQYF

size: few
D: .
V: TRBV28
J: TRBJ2-7
DNA: TGTGCCAGCAGTGCCGGGACACCGGGCTCCTACGAGCAGTACTTC
CDR3: CASSAGTPGSYEQYF

size: .
D: TRBD2
V: TRBV6-1
J: TRBJ2-1
DNA: TGTGCCAGCAGTGAAAGAGGTAGCGGGAGCTCCTACAATGAGCAGTTCTTC
CDR3: CASSERGSGSSYNEQFF

size: .
D: TRBD2
V: TRBV7-2
J: TRBJ2-7
DNA: TGTGCCAGCAGCTTACTAGGTGGCGGGAGGATAGGGGAGCAGTACTTC
CDR3: CASSLLGGGRIGEQYF

size: once
D: TRBD2
V: TRBV7-9
J: TRBJ2-5
DNA: TGTGCCAGCAGCAACCCGGGACTAGCGGAAGAGACCCAGTACTTC
CDR3: CASSNPGLAEETQYF

size: .
D: .
V: TRBV19
J: TRBJ1-1
DNA: TGTGCCAGTAGTATCACCAAAGCGACAGTCCCTGAAGCTTTCTTT
CDR3: CASSITKATVPEAFF

size: .
D: TRBD1
V: TRBV28
J: TRBJ2-1
DNA: TGTGCCAGCAGTTTATCTTCGGGACAGGGTTCGGCTGAGCAGTTCTTC
CDR3: CASSLSSGQGSAEQFF

size: .
D: TRBD2
V: TRBV30
J: TRBJ2-7
DNA: TGTGCCTGGAGTGTATTAAAGGCTCAACTAGCGCCGAACGAGCAGTACTTC
CDR3: CAWSVLKAQLAPNEQYF

size: .
D: TRBD2
V: TRBV30
J: TRBJ2-1
DNA: TGTGCCTGGAGTGTTACCCCGGGACTAGCGGAGATAAGCTCCTACAATGAGCAGTTCTTC
CDR3: CAWSVTPGLAEISSYNEQFF

size: .
D: TRBD1
V: TRBV30
J: TRBJ2-2
DNA: TGTGCCTGGAGTCCACCCGGGACAGTCGTTAACACCGGGGAGCTGTTTTTT
CDR3: CAWSPPGTVVNTGELFF

size: .
D: .
V: TRBV6-5
J: TRBJ2-7
DNA: TGTGCTAGCAAACCAGGGGTGGGGGCCTACGAGCAGTACTTC
CDR3: CASKPGVGAYEQYF

size: .
D: .
V: TRBV15
J: TRBJ1-5
DNA: TGTGCCACCAGCTCTATGACGGGGGGACAGCCCCAGCATTTT
CDR3: CATSSMTGGQPQHF

size: .
D: TRBD2
V: TRBV10-2
J: TRBJ2-5
DNA: TGCGCCAGCAGGACGCCGTCCGGGGAGGGTATGGAGACCCAGTACTTC
CDR3: CASRTPSGEGMETQYF

size: .
D: .
V: TRBV4-3
J: TRBJ2-7
DNA: TGCGCCAGCAGCCAAGATGACTTGGATGGACGAAGGGATTGGGGCCTTCGAGAGCAGTACTTC
CDR3: CASSQDDLDGRRDWGLREQYF

size: once
D: .
V: TRBV10-3
J: TRBJ1-5
DNA: TGTGCCATCAGTCAAACAGGGTTCAATCAGCCCCAGCATTTT
CDR3: CAISQTGFNQPQHF

size: .
D: TRBD1
V: TRBV5-1
J: TRBJ2-1
DNA: TGCGCCAGCAGCCCGGGACAGGCCCCGACTAGCTCCTACAATGAGCAGTTCTTC
CDR3: CASSPGQAPTSSYNEQFF

size: .
D: TRBD2
V: TRBV7-8
J: TRBJ2-5
DNA: TGTGCCAGCAGCCGAGCGGGATTCGAGGAGACCCAGTACTTC
CDR3: CASSRAGFEETQYF

size: .
D: .
V: TRBV5-5
J: TRBJ2-7
DNA: TGTGCCAGCACGGTTGGAGGCCAGCAGTACTTC
CDR3: CASTVGGQQYF

size: .
D: TRBD1
V: TRBV2
J: TRBJ1-2
DNA: TGTGCCAGCAGTGGGACAGGGGGCAATGGCTACACCTTC
CDR3: CASSGTGGNGYTF

size: .
D: .
V: TRBV5-1
J: TRBJ2-7
DNA: TGCGCCAGCAGCGCCATGGGAGCGAGGATTCCCCACTTC
CDR3: CASSAMGARIPHF

size: .
D: .
V: TRBV11-2
J: TRBJ2-1
DNA: TGTGCCAGCAGCTTTGGGTCAGCGCAACACTACAATGAGCAGTTCTTC
CDR3: CASSFGSAQHYNEQFF

size: .
D: .
V: TRBV14
J: TRBJ2-7
DNA: TGTGCCAGCAGCCAAGCCGGACACGAACGACGGTACGAGCAGTACTTC
CDR3: CASSQAGHERRYEQYF

size: .
D: TRBD1
V: TRBV15
J: TRBJ1-5
DNA: TGTGCCACCAGCAGACAAGGGGACAGTCGATTTAGCAATCAGCCCCAGCATTTT
CDR3: CATSRQGDSRFSNQPQHF

size: .
D: TRBD1
V: TRBV29-1
J: TRBJ1-2
DNA: TGCAGCGTTATAGGGGGCTGGGATGGCTACACCTTC
CDR3: CSVIGGWDGYTF

size: .
D: TRBD2
V: TRBV4-1
J: TRBJ2-1
DNA: TGCGCCAGCAGCCAAGTGGTAGCGGGAGGGAATCGGAATGAGCAGTTCTTC
CDR3: CASSQVVAGGNRNEQFF

size: .
D: .
V: TRBV14
J: TRBJ2-5
DNA: TGTGCCAGCAGCCAAGGCCGACTGGAAGAGACCCAGTACTTC
CDR3: CASSQGRLEETQYF

size: few
D: .
V: TRBV28
J: TRBJ2-2
DNA: TGTGCCAGCAGTTCAGGACTCCCAGCGAACACCGGGGAGCTGTTTTTT
CDR3: CASSSGLPANTGELFF

size: .
D: .
V: TRBV15
J: TRBJ2-5
DNA: TGTGCCACCAGCAGAGTAGAGGGAGTCCAAGAGACCCAGTACTTC
CDR3: CATSRVEGVQETQYF

size: .
D: .
V: TRBV5-6
J: TRBJ2-3
DNA: TGTGCCAGCAGCTTGGAGGATAGCGGCGCCACAGATACGCAGTATTTT
CDR3: CASSLEDSGATDTQYF

size: .
D: .
V: TRBV4-3
J: TRBJ2-3
DNA: TGCGCCAGCAGCCCTCGAGGGCAGGAAGATACGCAGTATTTT
CDR3: CASSPRGQEDTQYF

size: .
D: TRBD1
V: TRBV30
J: TRBJ1-2
DNA: TGTGCCTGGAGGAATCCTTGGGTACAGGGGCCCAATGGCTACACCTTC
CDR3: CAWRNPWVQGPNGYTF

size: .
D: TRBD2
V: TRBV4-1
J: TRBJ2-1
DNA: TGCGCCAGCAGCCAAGGTCCGGGAGGGACCTACAATGAGCAGTTCTTC
CDR3: CASSQGPGGTYNEQFF

size: .
D: TRBD1
V: TRBV4-3
J: TRBJ2-3
DNA: TGCGCATCCGGGAACGGGACAGGGCCAACAGATACGCAGTATTTT
CDR3: CASGNGTGPTDTQYF